This T cell receptor (beta chain) was recovered during a study of T-cell reconstitution after alpha-beta-depleted transplantation in children. Overall study results and limits: Where alpha-beta T cells came from about two months after transplant was reportedly several hundred expanded graft clones.

TCRbeta library preparation incorporated unique molecular identifiers. TCRdb redid the calling of the PCR reads with MiXCR, one entry per CDR3 protein. Of some 200,000 distinct CDR3 sequences in the sample, roughly 7.1% were seen once. This clonotype occurred many times. Its antigen is still unknown. CDR1 and CDR2 from the germline V gene are SGHAT and FQNNGV. V gave up 5 bases and J gave up 3 bases; unmatched junction bases: 11. The length of the CDR3 is 17 residues. The V gene is TRBV11-2, the J gene TRBJ2-3; 10 bases map to TRBD2. The specimen comprised PBMCs, sampled before TCRalphabeta/CD19-depleted stem cell transplant. This receptor was taken from a boy between 2 and 15 years old with acute lymphoblastic leukemia, due to receive a stem cell transplant. The CDR3 DNA is TGTGCCAGCAGCCCGCTAGTGGCTAGCGGGAGAACAGATACGCAGTATTTT. Translated: CASSPLVASGRTDTQYF. The full variable domain, in which reference TRBV11-2 and TRBJ2-3 provide the parts outside the CDR3, is EAGVAQSPRYKIIEKRQSVAFWCNPISGHATLYWYQQILGQGPKLLIQFQNNGVVDDSQLPKDRFSAERLKGVDSTLKIQPAKLEDSAVYLCASSPLVASGRTDTQYFGPGTRLTVL.